This TCR beta chain came from a study of tissue T cells after allogeneic stem cell transplantation. TCRbeta CDR3 was sequenced at survey depth with template counts. Libraries were prepared by immunoSEQ multiplex PCR; TCRdb keeps only in-frame clonotypes and omits some of them. The data show approximately 4,000 clones, with roughly 45% seen just once and around a quarter held by the top ten. A word on this clone: No antigen is known for it. The genes are named according to mouse. Coverage ceases 1 residue before the CDR3 finishes, and the germline J gene fills in the end.

V lost 3 bases, J lost 6 bases, and 4 bases stayed unmatched. There are 14 residues in the CDR3. Germline assignment: CDR1 SGHSN and CDR2 HYEKVE. Points from the study as a whole: The study did not identify alloreactive or antigen-specific tissue TCRs, and some clones might be persisting host cells.

This sample's time point: mouse harvest day 14 after allogeneic transplant. Mouse grafts combined 10^7 T-cell-depleted bone marrow cells with 10^6 splenic CD5+ T cells. B6 (H2b) cells into BALB/c (H2d) mice; tissues taken at day 7 or 14. The receptor comes from a female BALB/c mouse given C57BL/6 T cells with graft-versus-host disease after an allogeneic hematopoietic cell transplant. The sequenced sample consisted of gut tissue. The V and J genes are TRBV12-1 and TRBJ2-1; the match to TRBD2 covers 10 bases. The part of the CDR3 DNA that was read is TGTGCCAGCTCTTCTGACTGGGGGGTTGCTGAGCAGTTC. Amino acids: CASSSDWGVAEQF. The full CDR3 is CASSSDWGVAEQFF.